A selection of T cell receptor beta chains follows, all from one sample in a study of cytotoxic CD8 clonotypes in ibrutinib-treated CLL. Produced via immunoSEQ multiplex PCR; TCRdb's table is partial and in-frame only. The sample lists around 40,000 clones, less than 85% seen once, with about a tenth in the top ten. Sequenced material: PBMCs, taken at disease progression, from a patient treated with ibrutinib. These receptors came from a human donor with chronic lymphocytic leukemia. Both conserved end residues are part of each CDR3. The D gene is left open where the match is weak. A clone size is listed for some rows: how often the clone was seen (once, few, many), or a class if it is expanded.

>17|TRBJ2-2|NA|TRBV13|TRBD2
CASSSMASGRSTGELFF
TGTGCCAGCAGCTCGATGGCTAGCGGGAGGAGCACCGGGGAGCTGTTTTTT
>17|TRBJ2-7|NA|TRBV28|NA
CASSLGPGGGPTGEQYF
TGTGCCAGCAGTTTAGGGCCAGGAGGGGGCCCTACCGGGGAGCAGTACTTC
>15|TRBJ2-1|NA|TRBV14|NA
CASSQGLELYNEQFF
TGTGCCAGCAGCCAAGGTCTAGAACTCTACAATGAGCAGTTCTTC
>13|TRBJ1-1|NA|TRBV14|NA
CASSQVQYTEAFF
TGTGCCAGCAGCCAAGTACAGTACACTGAAGCTTTCTTT
>13|TRBJ2-1|few|TRBV7-8|NA
CASSLYSPLEQFF
TGTGCCAGCAGCTTATATTCCCCCCTGGAGCAGTTCTTC
>15|TRBJ2-7|NA|TRBV6-5|NA
CASSYSGQRNYEQYF
TGTGCCAGCAGTTACTCCGGACAGCGCAACTACGAGCAGTACTTC
>12|TRBJ1-2|few|TRBV2|TRBD1
CATRDRDYGYTF
TGTGCCACCCGAGACAGGGACTATGGCTACACCTTC
>11|TRBJ2-5|once|TRBV7-9|NA
CASSYQETQYF
TGTGCCAGCAGCTACCAAGAGACCCAGTACTTC
>14|TRBJ1-1|NA|TRBV29-1|NA
CSVEDLSRGTEAFF
TGCAGCGTTGAAGATCTATCGCGGGGTACTGAAGCTTTCTTT
>15|TRBJ2-1|NA|TRBV18|NA
CASSPPLQGPNEQFF
TGTGCCAGCTCACCACCACTGCAGGGGCCCAATGAGCAGTTCTTC
>13|TRBJ1-5|NA|TRBV7-3|NA
CASSTGFNQPQHF
TGTGCCAGCAGCACAGGTTTTAATCAGCCCCAGCATTTT
>14|TRBJ1-5|few|TRBV19|TRBD1
CASSVLDRPKPQHF
TGTGCCAGTAGTGTTTTGGACAGGCCCAAGCCCCAGCATTTT
>14|TRBJ2-2|few|TRBV7-9|NA
CASISKRNSGELFF
TGTGCCAGCATCAGTAAGCGGAACAGCGGGGAGCTGTTTTTT
>13|TRBJ2-2|NA|TRBV5-1|NA
CASSRRDTGELFF
TGCGCCAGCAGCCGCCGGGACACCGGGGAGCTGTTTTTT
>14|TRBJ1-3|NA|TRBV6-5|NA
CASRRDRSGNTIYF
TGTGCCAGCAGAAGGGACCGCTCTGGAAACACCATATATTTT
>13|TRBJ2-1|NA|TRBV7-3|TRBD1
CASSQDRDNEQFF
TGTGCCAGCAGCCAAGACAGGGACAATGAGCAGTTCTTC
>12|TRBJ2-1|NA|TRBV7-9|TRBD2
CASSSPGGEQFF
TGTGCCAGCAGCTCCCCGGGGGGTGAGCAGTTCTTC
>14|TRBJ1-3|NA|TRBV28|TRBD1
CASSPTGYGNTIYF
TGTGCCAGCAGTCCGACAGGGTATGGAAACACCATATATTTT
>13|TRBJ1-5|medium-sized|TRBV10-3|NA
CAISDPGNQPQHF
TGTGCCATCAGTGACCCGGGGAATCAGCCCCAGCATTTT
>16|TRBJ1-5|few|TRBV15|NA
CATSRVQGRGNQPQHF
TGTGCCACCAGCAGAGTTCAAGGTAGAGGGAATCAGCCCCAGCATTTT
>14|TRBJ2-5|NA|TRBV2|TRBD2
CASTLAGGQETQYF
TGTGCCAGCACACTAGCGGGGGGGCAAGAGACCCAGTACTTC
>17|TRBJ1-1|NA|TRBV5-6|NA
CASSLEGWGLMNTEAFF
TGTGCCAGCAGCTTGGAGGGTTGGGGCTTGATGAACACTGAAGCTTTCTTT
>14|TRBJ2-7|once|TRBV28|NA
CASSFRGEGVEQYF
TGTGCCAGCAGTTTTAGAGGGGAAGGGGTCGAGCAGTACTTC
>17|TRBJ2-3|NA|TRBV28|TRBD1
CASSSQTGVWGTDTQYF
TGTGCCAGCAGTTCCCAAACAGGGGTTTGGGGCACAGATACGCAGTATTTT
>13|TRBJ1-2|NA|TRBV7-9|NA
CASSLPGAYGYTF
TGTGCCAGCAGCTTGCCAGGGGCCTATGGCTACACCTTC
>14|TRBJ1-3|NA|TRBV7-9|NA
CASSLSVAGNTIYF
TGTGCCAGCAGCTTATCCGTGGCTGGAAACACCATATATTTT
>16|TRBJ2-1|few|TRBV5-5|TRBD1
CASRAGTGDSYNEQFF
TGTGCCAGCAGAGCCGGGACAGGGGATTCCTACAATGAGCAGTTCTTC
>18|TRBJ2-1|NA|TRBV15|TRBD2
CATSRDGSAGLAHNEQFF
TGTGCCACCAGCAGAGACGGGAGTGCGGGACTAGCGCACAATGAGCAGTTCTTC
>16|TRBJ1-3|NA|TRBV4-2|NA
CASSQGGLNSGNTIYF
TGTGCCAGCAGCCAAGGGGGACTGAACTCTGGAAACACCATATATTTT
>14|TRBJ1-2|NA|TRBV6-1|NA
CASSLSSGNYGYTF
TGTGCCAGCAGTCTCTCCAGTGGTAACTATGGCTACACCTTC
>16|TRBJ2-6|NA|TRBV6-4|TRBD1
CASSGTGGSGANVLTF
TGTGCCAGCAGTGGGACAGGGGGCTCTGGGGCCAACGTCCTGACTTTC
>15|TRBJ2-7|once|TRBV6-1|NA
CASSEGPQSRYEQYF
TGTGCCAGCAGTGAAGGACCACAGTCTCGTTACGAGCAGTACTTC
>15|TRBJ2-7|NA|TRBV28|TRBD1
CASSPRTGKYYEQYF
TGTGCCAGCAGCCCCCGGACAGGGAAGTACTACGAGCAGTACTTC
>16|TRBJ2-1|once|TRBV28|NA
CASSFRGGNTYNEQFF
TGTGCCAGCAGTTTTAGAGGCGGGAATACCTACAATGAGCAGTTCTTC
>15|TRBJ1-4|NA|TRBV5-1|NA
CASSRGGSLNEKLFF
TGCGCCAGCAGCCGCGGAGGGTCCCTCAATGAAAAACTGTTTTTT
>16|TRBJ2-1|once|TRBV4-1|TRBD2
CASSQLAGGPGNEQFF
TGCGCCAGCAGCCAGTTAGCGGGGGGGCCGGGTAATGAGCAGTTCTTC
>16|TRBJ2-3|NA|TRBV5-4|TRBD2
CASSSTSGPSTDTQYF
TGTGCCAGCAGCAGTACTAGCGGACCTAGCACAGATACGCAGTATTTT
>15|TRBJ2-1|NA|TRBV2|TRBD2
CASSELAGVNNEQFF
TGTGCCAGCAGTGAACTAGCGGGGGTTAACAATGAGCAGTTCTTC
>15|TRBJ1-3|NA|TRBV9|NA
CASSVQQGLGNTIYF
TGTGCCAGCAGCGTACAACAGGGCCTTGGAAACACCATATATTTT
>17|TRBJ2-4|NA|TRBV4-1|TRBD2
CASSQEGSGGAKNIQYF
TGCGCCAGCAGCCAAGAAGGCAGCGGGGGGGCCAAAAACATTCAGTACTTC
>15|TRBJ2-7|NA|TRBV4-1|TRBD2
CASSQGTSGVYEQYF
TGCGCCAGCAGCCAAGGGACTAGCGGGGTCTACGAGCAGTACTTC
>15|TRBJ2-7|NA|TRBV7-8|NA
CASSLKAREGYEQYF
TGTGCCAGCAGCTTAAAGGCCAGAGAGGGGTACGAGCAGTACTTC
>16|TRBJ2-4|NA|TRBV18|TRBD1
CASSRTGGVSKNIQYF
TGTGCCAGCTCACGGACAGGGGGCGTCTCCAAAAACATTCAGTACTTC
>18|TRBJ2-2|few|TRBV19|NA
CASSIDTRAGLNTGELFF
TGTGCCAGTAGTATAGATACTCGTGCGGGGCTGAACACCGGGGAGCTGTTTTTT
>17|TRBJ2-5|NA|TRBV5-4|TRBD1
CASSWGQAVKSKETQYF
TGTGCCAGCAGCTGGGGACAGGCGGTAAAGTCTAAAGAGACCCAGTACTTC
>17|TRBJ2-5|NA|TRBV6-1|NA
CASSEEIRLGFQETQYF
TGTGCCAGCAGTGAAGAGATTCGGTTAGGGTTCCAAGAGACCCAGTACTTC
>18|TRBJ1-4|NA|TRBV4-2|NA
CASRQAIRQFATNEKLFF
TGTGCCAGCAGGCAAGCAATTCGGCAGTTTGCAACTAATGAAAAACTGTTTTTT
>19|TRBJ2-1|NA|TRBV28|TRBD2
CASSRLLGLAYPSYNEQFF
TGTGCCAGCAGTCGTCTGTTGGGACTAGCCTATCCCTCCTACAATGAGCAGTTCTTC
>15|TRBJ1-5|NA|TRBV6-6|NA
CASSYSMGKNQPQHF
TGTGCCAGCAGTTACTCGATGGGCAAAAATCAGCCCCAGCATTTT
>13|TRBJ2-3|NA|TRBV29-1|NA
CSVGPASTDTQYF
TGCAGCGTTGGCCCGGCTAGCACAGATACGCAGTATTTT
>13|TRBJ2-3|NA|TRBV9|NA
CASSVVGSDTQYF
TGTGCCAGCAGCGTAGTAGGGAGTGATACGCAGTATTTT
>18|TRBJ1-3|NA|TRBV19|NA
CASSTLPGQTAPGNTIYF
TGTGCCAGTAGTACCCTCCCCGGACAGACCGCGCCTGGAAACACCATATATTTT
>15|TRBJ1-5|NA|TRBV6-6|TRBD1
CASSSPDRGNQPQHF
TGTGCCAGCAGTTCCCCGGACAGGGGGAATCAGCCCCAGCATTTT
>19|TRBJ2-7|few|TRBV5-1|TRBD2
CASTDYERLAGSSSYEQYF
TGCGCCAGCACCGATTACGAGAGACTAGCGGGTTCCAGCTCCTACGAGCAGTACTTC
>15|TRBJ2-7|NA|TRBV7-9|NA
CASRRQLGVSYEQYF
TGTGCCAGCAGGCGACAGTTAGGGGTGTCCTACGAGCAGTACTTC
>13|TRBJ2-5|few|TRBV11-1|NA
CASSSRLQETQYF
TGTGCCAGCAGCTCCCGACTCCAAGAGACCCAGTACTTC
>13|TRBJ2-7|NA|TRBV19|NA
CASSTPGEVEQYF
TGTGCCAGTAGTACCCCAGGGGAAGTCGAGCAGTACTTC
>11|TRBJ2-5|NA|TRBV20-1|NA
CSASTQETQYF
TGCAGTGCTAGTACCCAAGAGACCCAGTACTTC
>15|TRBJ2-7|NA|TRBV28|TRBD1
CASQSGGQGSGEQYF
TGTGCCAGTCAGAGCGGAGGACAGGGGTCAGGCGAGCAGTACTTC
>14|TRBJ1-2|NA|TRBV6-5|NA
CASSWKDRSYGYTF
TGTGCCAGCAGTTGGAAGGACAGATCCTATGGCTACACCTTC